This TCR beta chain came from a study of CD8+ T cells in alopecia areata. With respect to this clone: The antigen remains undetermined.

Whole-study results and caveats: Clarity of TCR sharing across patients fell short of that in mice, possibly HLA-related. Lesional tissue from the scalp (especially in alopecia totalis/universalis) showed higher clonality than normal scalp. In scalp samples, resident alphabeta T cells of normal skin are also sequenced.

RNA was isolated and reverse transcribed to cDNA, the sequencing template. Produced via immunoSEQ multiplex PCR; TCRdb's table is partial and in-frame only. The repertoire holds 110,000 or so clones, with around 59% as singletons. This CDR3 is built from 14 residues. V trimming: 2 bases; J trimming: 1 base; junction bases outside the gene matches: 5. Germline CDR1 and CDR2: SQVTM and ANQGSEA. The sequenced sample was CD8+ T cells sorted from blood. The rearrangement links TRBV29-1 to TRBJ2-7; TRBD1 matches 7 bases. This sequence originates from a human donor in good health. The CDR3 bases are TGCAGCGTTGAAAAAACAGGGGTATCCTACGAGCAGTACTTC. This encodes CSVEKTGVSYEQYF.